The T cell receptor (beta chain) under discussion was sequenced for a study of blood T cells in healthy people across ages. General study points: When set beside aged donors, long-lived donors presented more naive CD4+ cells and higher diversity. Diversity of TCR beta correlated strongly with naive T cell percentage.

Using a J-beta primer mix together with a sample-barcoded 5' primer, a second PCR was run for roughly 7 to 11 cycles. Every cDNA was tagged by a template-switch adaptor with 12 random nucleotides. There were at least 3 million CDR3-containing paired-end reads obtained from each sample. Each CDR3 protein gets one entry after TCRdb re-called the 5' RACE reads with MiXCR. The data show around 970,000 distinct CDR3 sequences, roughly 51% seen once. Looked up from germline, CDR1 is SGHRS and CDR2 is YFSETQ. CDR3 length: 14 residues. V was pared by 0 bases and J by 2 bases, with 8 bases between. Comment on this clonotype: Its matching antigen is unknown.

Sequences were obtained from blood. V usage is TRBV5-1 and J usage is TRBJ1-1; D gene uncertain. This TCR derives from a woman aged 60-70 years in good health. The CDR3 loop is CASSLAFLNTEAFF. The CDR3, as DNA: TGCGCCAGCAGCTTGGCCTTCCTAAACACTGAAGCTTTCTTT.